Described below is a single TCR beta chain sequence and its context. The data stem from a study of shared clonotypes between healthy human individuals. CDR1 MNHNS and CDR2 SASEGT come from the germline V gene. J gave up 3 bases and V 1 base, and 4 bases lay outside the gene matches. This CDR3 region has 15 residues. Only in-frame clones appear in the TCRdb table, and some are missing; sequencing was by immunoSEQ multiplex PCR. The data show hundreds of thousands of clones, 72% seen once. Sequenced input: memory CD4+ T cells sorted from blood. Subset denoted: CD45RA-negative fraction. This sequence joins TRBV6-1 and TRBJ2-7, with 9 bases matching TRBD1. The sequence was obtained from a young woman in good health. The CDR3 DNA reads TGTGCCAGCAGTGAAGGGACAGGGGCTTTCTACGAGCAGTACTTC. Translation gives CASSEGTGAFYEQYF.